This TCR beta chain was sequenced in a study of T cell responses to AZD1222 COVID-19 vaccine. Assay used: immunoSEQ multiplex PCR; TCRdb lists only in-frame clones, some missing. The profile covers tens of thousands of clones, with 85% to 95% appearing a single time and about 4.9% taken by the ten largest. Note on this clone: Its matching antigen is unknown. At one boundary the junction diverges from the germline segment, which might be a read error.

This CDR3 is 18 amino acids long. CDR1 and CDR2 from the germline V gene are MDHEN and SYDVKM. General observations from the study: Vaccination with two AZD1222 doses was followed by a rise in Spike-specific TCR breadth and depth. Of the AZD1222 recipients, only five to seven were seropositive at baseline. Spike as a whole was targeted by vaccine-associated CD4 TCRs, dominant at 160-218 and 743-854. Reports indicate that nearly half of spike-specific TCRs are directed at unmutated variant regions.

The input for sequencing was peripheral blood, taken on day 0 of MenACWY control vaccination. This receptor was taken from an adult in good health. The V and J genes are TRBV28 and TRBJ1-4; 12 nucleotides agree with TRBD1. The CDR3 sequence is CASSLSGDRGLRNEKLFF. In nucleotides, the CDR3 is TGTGCCAGCAGCTTATCGGGGGACAGGGGGCTGAGAAATGAAAAACTGTTTTTT.